This TCR beta chain was identified in a study of cytomegalovirus exposure and HLA in healthy donors. This CDR3 has 20 amino acids. Trimming cost V 3 bases and J 0 bases; bases outside gene matches: 14. From germline, CDR1 is WNHNN and CDR2 SYGVQD (reference sequence). Use of 60 Vbeta and 13 Jbeta primers characterized the PCR. Clones were sequenced by immunoSEQ multiplex PCR, and TCRdb holds only the in-frame ones, with some missing. The sample shows under 200,000 clones, approximately 76% of them seen only once. A single count supports this clone. The specimen sequenced was PBMCs. The chain carries TRBV10-1 and TRBJ2-6; 7 bases are a match to TRBD1. This receptor was taken from a man aged 55 to 70 in good health and CMV-seronegative. In nucleotides, the CDR3 is TGCGCCAGCAGTGAAAGGAGATATGTGGGACAGCGCTCTGGGGCCAACGTCCTGACTTTC. The encoded protein is CASSERRYVGQRSGANVLTF.